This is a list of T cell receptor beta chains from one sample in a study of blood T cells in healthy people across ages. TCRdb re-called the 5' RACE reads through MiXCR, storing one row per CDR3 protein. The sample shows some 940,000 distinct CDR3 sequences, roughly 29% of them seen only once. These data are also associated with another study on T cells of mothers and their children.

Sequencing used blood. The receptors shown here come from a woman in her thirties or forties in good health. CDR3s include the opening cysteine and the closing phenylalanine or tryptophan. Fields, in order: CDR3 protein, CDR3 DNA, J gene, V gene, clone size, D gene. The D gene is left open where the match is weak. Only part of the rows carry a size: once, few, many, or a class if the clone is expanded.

CASSELEATEAFF,TGTGCCAGCAGTGAATTGGAGGCGACTGAAGCTTTCTTT,TRBJ1-1,TRBV2,.,.
CASSQERRGREKLFF,TGCGCCAGCAGCCAAGAAAGGAGGGGGCGTGAAAAACTGTTTTTT,TRBJ1-4,TRBV4-3,few,TRBD1
CASSQDTGNSGANVLTF,TGCGCCAGCAGCCAAGATACCGGGAACTCTGGGGCCAACGTCCTGACTTTC,TRBJ2-6,TRBV4-1,many,.
CASSLEGSGIYEQYF,TGTGCCAGCAGCTTGGAGGGTTCGGGAATCTACGAGCAGTACTTC,TRBJ2-7,TRBV5-5,many,.
CASSAQGLSDTQYF,TGTGCCAGCAGTGCCCAGGGCCTGAGTGATACGCAGTATTTT,TRBJ2-3,TRBV25-1,.,.
CASSPGDRGDQFF,TGCGCCAGCAGCCCTGGCGACAGAGGGGACCAGTTCTTC,TRBJ2-1,TRBV5-1,.,.
CASSFMSSYNEQFF,TGTGCCAGCAGCTTTATGTCGTCCTACAATGAGCAGTTCTTC,TRBJ2-1,TRBV7-3,.,.
CASSQVGFEKYF,TGTGCCAGCAGCCAGGTTGGTTTCGAGAAGTACTTC,TRBJ2-4,TRBV3-1,.,.
CASKTEGSSYNSPLHF,TGTGCCAGTAAAACTGAGGGTAGCTCCTATAATTCACCCCTCCACTTT,TRBJ1-6,TRBV27,few,.
CASSAETGGHGYTF,TGTGCCAGCAGTGCCGAGACAGGGGGACATGGCTACACCTTC,TRBJ1-2,TRBV25-1,.,TRBD1
CASSYPHGTSGDTYEQYF,TGTGCCAGCAGTTACCCCCACGGGACTAGCGGGGATACCTACGAGCAGTACTTC,TRBJ2-7,TRBV28,once,TRBD2
CASSLRVVGYEQYF,TGTGCCAGCAGTTTAAGGGTAGTCGGCTACGAGCAGTACTTC,TRBJ2-7,TRBV12-3/TRBV12-4,few,.
CASSGRAGGYNEQFF,TGCGCCAGCAGTGGACGAGCGGGGGGTTACAATGAGCAGTTCTTC,TRBJ2-1,TRBV6-4,.,TRBD2
CASSPSWTGLGNEQYF,TGTGCCAGCAGCCCCAGCTGGACAGGGCTCGGCAATGAGCAGTACTTC,TRBJ2-7,TRBV7-2,.,TRBD1
CASGIPELAGGLHEQYF,TGTGCCAGCGGAATCCCGGAACTAGCGGGGGGGCTCCACGAGCAGTACTTC,TRBJ2-7,TRBV28,.,TRBD2
CASSLLAVSEQYF,TGTGCCAGCAGTTTATTGGCCGTGAGCGAGCAGTACTTC,TRBJ2-7,TRBV28,.,.
CASSDTYRANYGYTF,TGTGCCAGCAGTGACACTTACAGGGCTAACTATGGCTACACCTTC,TRBJ1-2,TRBV6-1,.,.
CSASNGGDSNQPQHF,TGCAGTGCTAGTAACGGGGGGGATAGCAATCAGCCCCAGCATTTT,TRBJ1-5,TRBV20-1,few,.
CASSQERRTGGGYTQYF,TGCGCCAGCAGCCAAGAAAGGAGGACTGGCGGGGGTTATACGCAGTATTTT,TRBJ2-3,TRBV4-1,few,TRBD2
CASSRGQGTEAFF,TGCGCCAGCAGCCGGGGACAGGGTACTGAAGCTTTCTTT,TRBJ1-1,TRBV5-1,few,TRBD1
CASSLEGQGMEQFF,TGCGCCAGCAGCTTGGAGGGACAGGGGATGGAGCAGTTCTTC,TRBJ2-1,TRBV5-1,many,TRBD1
CASSRSGTTREQYF,TGTGCCAGCAGTAGATCCGGGACAACGAGGGAGCAGTACTTC,TRBJ2-7,TRBV7-2,many,.
CSVQVQQETRYF,TGCAGCGTTCAGGTACAACAAGAGACCCGGTACTTC,TRBJ2-7,TRBV29-1,.,.
CASRLMGSGNTIYF,TGTGCCAGCAGACTAATGGGCTCTGGAAACACCATATATTTT,TRBJ1-3,TRBV7-2,.,.
CASSPDSLGNQPQHF,TGTGCCAGCTCACCAGACAGCCTCGGAAATCAGCCCCAGCATTTT,TRBJ1-5,TRBV18,few,.
CASSLVSGGQDTQYF,TGTGCCAGCAGCTTAGTTAGCGGGGGACAAGATACGCAGTATTTT,TRBJ2-3,TRBV7-9,.,TRBD2